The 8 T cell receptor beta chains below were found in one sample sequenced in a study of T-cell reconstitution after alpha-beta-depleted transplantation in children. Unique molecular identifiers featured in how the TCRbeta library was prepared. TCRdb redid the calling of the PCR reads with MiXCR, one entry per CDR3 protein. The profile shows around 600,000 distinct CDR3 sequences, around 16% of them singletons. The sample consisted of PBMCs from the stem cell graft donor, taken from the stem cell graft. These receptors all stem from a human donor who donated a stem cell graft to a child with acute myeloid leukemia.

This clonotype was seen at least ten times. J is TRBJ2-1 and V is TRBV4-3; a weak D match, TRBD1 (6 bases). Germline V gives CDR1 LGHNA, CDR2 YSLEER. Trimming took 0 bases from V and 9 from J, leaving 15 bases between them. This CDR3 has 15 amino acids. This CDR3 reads CASSQDDRFRSEQFF. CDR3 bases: TGCGCCAGCAGCCAAGACGACAGGTTCAGGAGTGAGCAGTTCTTC.

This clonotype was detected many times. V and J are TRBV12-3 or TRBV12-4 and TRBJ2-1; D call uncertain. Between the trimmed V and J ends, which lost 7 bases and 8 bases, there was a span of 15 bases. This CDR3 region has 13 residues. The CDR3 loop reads CASTLVPGHEQFF. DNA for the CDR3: TGTGCCAGCACTCTGGTCCCAGGCCATGAGCAGTTCTTC.

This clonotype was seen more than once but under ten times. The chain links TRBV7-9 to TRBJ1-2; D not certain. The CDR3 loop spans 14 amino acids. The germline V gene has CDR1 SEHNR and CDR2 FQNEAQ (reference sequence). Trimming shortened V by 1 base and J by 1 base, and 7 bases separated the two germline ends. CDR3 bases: TGTGCCAGCAGCTTAGACACCAATAACTATGGCTACACCTTC. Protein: CASSLDTNNYGYTF.

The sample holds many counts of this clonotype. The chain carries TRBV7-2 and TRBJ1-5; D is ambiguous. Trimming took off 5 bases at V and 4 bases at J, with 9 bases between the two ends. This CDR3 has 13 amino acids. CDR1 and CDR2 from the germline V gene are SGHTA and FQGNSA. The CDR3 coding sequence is TGTGCCAGCAGCCCTCAATTGAATCAGCCCCAGCATTTT. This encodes CASSPQLNQPQHF. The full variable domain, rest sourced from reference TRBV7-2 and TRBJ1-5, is GAGVSQSPSNKVTEKGKDVELRCDPISGHTALYWYRQSLGQGLEFLIYFQGNSAPDKSGLPSDRFSAERTGGSVSTLTIQRTQQEDSAVYLCASSPQLNQPQHFGDGTRLSIL.

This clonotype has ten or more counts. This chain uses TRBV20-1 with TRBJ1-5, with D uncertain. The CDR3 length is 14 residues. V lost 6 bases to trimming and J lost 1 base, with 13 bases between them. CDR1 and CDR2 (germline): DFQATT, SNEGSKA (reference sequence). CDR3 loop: CSASGRVSNQPQHF. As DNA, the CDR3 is TGCAGTGCCTCCGGGAGGGTAAGCAATCAGCCCCAGCATTTT.

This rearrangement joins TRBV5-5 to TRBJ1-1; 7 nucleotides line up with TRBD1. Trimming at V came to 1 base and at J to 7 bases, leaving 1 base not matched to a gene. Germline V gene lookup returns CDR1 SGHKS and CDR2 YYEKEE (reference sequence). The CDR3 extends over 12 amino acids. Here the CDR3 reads CASSLNRGEAFF. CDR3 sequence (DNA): TGTGCCAGCAGCTTGAACAGGGGTGAAGCTTTCTTT.

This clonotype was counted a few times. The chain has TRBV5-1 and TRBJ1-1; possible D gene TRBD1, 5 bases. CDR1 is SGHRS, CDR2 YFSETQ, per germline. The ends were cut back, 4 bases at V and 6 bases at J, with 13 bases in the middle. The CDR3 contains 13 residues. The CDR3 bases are TGCGCCAGCAGCCTGTCGGGGGTGGCTGAAGCTTTCTTT. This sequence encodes CASSLSGVAEAFF.

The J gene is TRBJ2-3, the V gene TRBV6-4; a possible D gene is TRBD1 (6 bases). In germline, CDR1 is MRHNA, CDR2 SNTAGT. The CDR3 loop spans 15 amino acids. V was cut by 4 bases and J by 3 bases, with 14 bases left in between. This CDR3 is CASSGTGMLTDTQYF. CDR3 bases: TGTGCCAGCAGTGGAACAGGGATGTTGACAGATACGCAGTATTTT.